The following is a TCR beta chain sequence with its context. Its antigen remains unidentified. The sample comes from a study of shared clonotypes between healthy human individuals. Losses at the gene ends were 6 bases for V and 9 bases for J; bases not matched to a gene: 10. This CDR3 has 14 residues. The V gene's germline CDR1 is SGHDN and CDR2 FVKESK. Overall study findings and caveats: Apart from blood, nothing was sampled; tissue repertoires likely differ.

Terminally differentiated effector memory CD45RA+ cells were excluded from the naive CD8 cells, which were CD45RO-negative and positively selected for CCR7. The donor population consisted of healthy HIV-negative adults with no recent acute infections or vaccinations. The data were produced by immunoSEQ multiplex PCR, yet TCRdb's version contains in-frame clones alone and is incomplete. The sample gives around 2,000,000 clones, about 95% of which show up once; 0.95% to 1.5% is in the top ten. The V and J genes are TRBV14 and TRBJ2-1; 8 bases line up with TRBD2. Sequencing was performed on naive CD8+ T cells sorted from blood. This TCR was sampled from a man younger than 35 in good health. This CDR3 reads CASRGPGAGGEQFF. The DNA of the CDR3 is TGTGCCAGCAGGGGCCCCGGGGCGGGAGGTGAGCAGTTCTTC.